This is a list of T cell receptor beta chains from one sample in a study of spatial heterogeneity in lung cancer. TCRdb used MiXCR to reprocess the 5' RACE reads, holding one entry per CDR3 protein. The sample consists of about 1,900 distinct CDR3 sequences, approximately 8% of them appearing once. The specimen was normal lung tissue next to the tumor, collected at surgery. The source is a male donor with early-stage non-small cell lung cancer. Both conserved end residues are part of each CDR3. Fields, in order: clone size, V gene, J gene, D gene, CDR3 DNA, CDR3 protein. The D gene is left open where the match is weak. Clone size is not always given. Where it is, it says once, few, many or a class for expanded clones.

many	TRBV6-1	TRBJ2-5	TRBD2	TGTGCCAGCAGTGGGACTAGCGGGGGGATAAACCAAGAGACCCAGTACTTC	CASSGTSGGINQETQYF
medium-sized	TRBV5-1	TRBJ2-1	TRBD2	TGCGCCAGCAGCACTGGACTAGCGGTCGGTGAGCAGTTCTTC	CASSTGLAVGEQFF
medium-sized	TRBV27	TRBJ1-5	NA	TGTGCCAGCAGCCAAGGTCAGGGCAGACAGCCCCAGCATTTT	CASSQGQGRQPQHF
large	TRBV6-6	TRBJ2-3	TRBD2	TGTGCCAGCAGACGGGAGGGAGGTACAGATACGCAGTATTTT	CASRREGGTDTQYF
medium-sized	TRBV10-3	TRBJ2-1	NA	TGTGCCATCAGTCCCCGGTGGGAGGAAGAGCAGTTCTTC	CAISPRWEEEQFF
medium-sized	TRBV20-1	TRBJ2-1	NA	TGCAGTGCTAGAGATAAATATCGCCGACTTTACAATGAGCAGTTCTTC	CSARDKYRRLYNEQFF
many	TRBV5-5	TRBJ2-3	TRBD2	TGTGCCAGCAGCTTGCCAGCGGGGAGCACAGATACGCAGTATTTT	CASSLPAGSTDTQYF
few	TRBV20-1	TRBJ2-7	TRBD1	TGCAGTGCTCTTGGACAGGGGTTCTACTACGAGCAGTACTTC	CSALGQGFYYEQYF
medium-sized	TRBV6-2/TRBV6-3	TRBJ2-2	NA	TGTGCCAGCAGCTCCGCCCCCGGGACCCCCAGAGCCGGGGAGCTGTTTTTT	CASSSAPGTPRAGELFF
large	TRBV20-1	TRBJ2-6	NA	TGCAGTGCTAGCCTGGGGGATCCCTCTGGGGCCAACGTCCTGACTTTC	CSASLGDPSGANVLTF
few	TRBV19	TRBJ2-7	TRBD1	TGTGCCAGTAGTCCGTCGGGAACAGGGGGCTACGAGCAGTACTTC	CASSPSGTGGYEQYF
medium-sized	TRBV27	TRBJ2-7	NA	TGTGCCAGCAGTTTATCGCTATCCCTATACGAGCAGTACTTC	CASSLSLSLYEQYF
medium-sized	TRBV7-2	TRBJ2-7	NA	TGTGCCAGCAGCTTAGATTCCTGGGGCTCCTACGAGCAGTACTTC	CASSLDSWGSYEQYF
medium-sized	TRBV7-9	TRBJ2-3	NA	TGTGCCAGCAGCTTAGGGGTCTTCCAGGTACCCACAGATACGCAGTATTTT	CASSLGVFQVPTDTQYF
NA	TRBV7-9	TRBJ1-3	TRBD1	TGTGCCAGCAGCCCGGCTCCCGGGACAGGGGACTCTGGAAACACCATATATTTT	CASSPAPGTGDSGNTIYF
many	TRBV2	TRBJ2-2	TRBD2	TGTGCCAGCAGGGTAGGACTAGCGGTGACGAACACCGGGGAGCTGTTTTTT	CASRVGLAVTNTGELFF
medium-sized	TRBV5-1	TRBJ2-5	TRBD1	TGCGCCAGCAGCTTGGGGACAGGGAAAGAGACCCAGTACTTC	CASSLGTGKETQYF
many	TRBV7-2	TRBJ1-1	NA	TGTGCCAGCAGCTCCCAATACGACACTGAAGCTTTCTTT	CASSSQYDTEAFF
medium-sized	TRBV7-8	TRBJ1-3	TRBD1	TGTGCCAGCAGCTCCAGGGGGCCTGGAAACACCATATATTTT	CASSSRGPGNTIYF
medium-sized	TRBV18	TRBJ1-1	NA	TGTGCCAGCTCACCCCGGAGAGGGCAGAACACTGAAGCTTTCTTT	CASSPRRGQNTEAFF
many	TRBV20-1	TRBJ2-1	TRBD2	TGCAGTGCGACCTCGCCCACCGGGACTAGGGACAATGAGCAGTTCTTC	CSATSPTGTRDNEQFF
many	TRBV7-8	TRBJ2-2	NA	TGTGCCAGCAGTTTAGGGGGGTTTGCGAACACCGGGGAGCTGTTTTTT	CASSLGGFANTGELFF
large	TRBV12-3/TRBV12-4	TRBJ2-5	NA	TGTGCCAGCAGTTTAGCCCCTTCTGCGGTGGAGACCCAGTACTTC	CASSLAPSAVETQYF
few	TRBV19	TRBJ1-2	NA	TGTGCCAGTAGTATTGTTACTCCAGGGCGTTTAATCTATGGCTACACCTTC	CASSIVTPGRLIYGYTF
medium-sized	TRBV7-2	TRBJ2-2	NA	TGTGCCAGCAGGACCGGGACTGGAAGCACCGGGGAGCTGTTTTTT	CASRTGTGSTGELFF
many	TRBV7-2	TRBJ1-5	NA	TGTGCCAGCAGCCAAAGCGGGACAAAAAATCAGCCCCAGCATTTT	CASSQSGTKNQPQHF
many	TRBV2	TRBJ1-5	NA	TGTGCCAGCAGTGACCCCGGAGGGAATCAGCCCCAGCATTTT	CASSDPGGNQPQHF
few	TRBV28	TRBJ1-5	TRBD1	TGTGCCAGCAGTTCCGGACAGGGTGGTCAGCCCCAGCATTTT	CASSSGQGGQPQHF
many	TRBV29-1	TRBJ2-5	NA	TGCAGCGTTACAAGACAGGCGGAGACCCAGTACTTC	CSVTRQAETQYF
many	TRBV18	TRBJ2-7	NA	TGTGCCAGCTCACGGGGGGCGCAGACCTACGAGCAGTACTTC	CASSRGAQTYEQYF
many	TRBV4-3	TRBJ2-3	TRBD2	TGCGCCAGCAGCCAAGAAGGCAGCGGGAGGGGAAAGGGCACAGATACGCAGTATTTT	CASSQEGSGRGKGTDTQYF
NA	TRBV4-1	TRBJ1-2	NA	TGCGCCAGCAGCCAAGGGACAGACCAAGCTAACTATGGCTACACCTTC	CASSQGTDQANYGYTF
NA	TRBV9	TRBJ2-5	NA	TGTGCCAGCAGCCATAGACAGCAGCAAGAGACCCAGTACTTC	CASSHRQQQETQYF
many	TRBV6-6	TRBJ1-2	NA	TGTGCCAGCACCCGGACACGTAACTATGGCTACACCTTC	CASTRTRNYGYTF
large	TRBV6-1	TRBJ1-1	NA	TGTGCCAGCAGTGTGACATCGAACACTGAAGCTTTCTTT	CASSVTSNTEAFF
medium-sized	TRBV7-2	TRBJ2-7	TRBD1	TGTGCCAGCAGACGGACAGGGGGGAGCTCCTACGAGCAGTACTTC	CASRRTGGSSYEQYF
many	TRBV27	TRBJ1-1	NA	TGTGCCAGCAGTTTATCGAGGGCGAGTAACACTGAAGCTTTCTTT	CASSLSRASNTEAFF
medium-sized	TRBV28	TRBJ2-3	NA	TGTGCCAGCAGTTTCAGCTCGCCCCGGGATACGCAGTATTTT	CASSFSSPRDTQYF
NA	TRBV7-2	TRBJ2-7	NA	TGTGCCAGCAGCTTCCCAAACTACGAGCAGTACTTC	CASSFPNYEQYF
many	TRBV4-3	TRBJ1-2	NA	TGCGCCAGCAGCCAAGGCGGGAGCTCTAACTATGGCTACACCTTC	CASSQGGSSNYGYTF
medium-sized	TRBV6-5	TRBJ2-7	TRBD2	TGTGCCAGCAGAGGACTAGCGGATCCCTACGAGCAGTACTTC	CASRGLADPYEQYF
medium-sized	TRBV5-1	TRBJ2-2	NA	TGCGCCAGCAGCTTGGGGACGGAGAACACCGGGGAGCTGTTTTTT	CASSLGTENTGELFF
large	TRBV7-6	TRBJ1-3	TRBD1	TGTGCCAGCAGCTTAGAGGCAGGGGGTGCGAGCTCTGGAAACACCATATATTTT	CASSLEAGGASSGNTIYF
large	TRBV9	TRBJ2-5	TRBD1	TGTGCCAGCAGCGTATCAGGGGGCCAAGAGACCCAGTACTTC	CASSVSGGQETQYF
NA	TRBV7-2	TRBJ2-7	TRBD2	TGTGCCAGCAGCTTAGTTGGTGGCGGGGGGGCTCCTTCCTCCTACGAGCAGTACTTC	CASSLVGGGGAPSSYEQYF
many	TRBV20-1	TRBJ2-7	NA	TGCAGTGCACCAAACGAGGGAGGCGAGCAGTACTTC	CSAPNEGGEQYF
many	TRBV11-2	TRBJ2-1	TRBD2	TGTGCCAGCAGCTGGGGGGGGTCAAGCTCCTACAATGAGCAGTTCTTC	CASSWGGSSSYNEQFF
few	TRBV13	TRBJ2-7	TRBD1	TGTGCCAGCAGCTTAGGGACAGGGGGCTACGAGCAGTACTTC	CASSLGTGGYEQYF
medium-sized	TRBV11-1	TRBJ2-3	TRBD2	TGTGCCAGCAGCTTGCGAGCGGGGGTCACAGATACGCAGTATTTT	CASSLRAGVTDTQYF
medium-sized	TRBV29-1	TRBJ1-4	TRBD1	TGCAGCGCCTTGGGACAGAATGAAAAACTGTTTTTT	CSALGQNEKLFF